This record looks at one T cell receptor beta chain sequence and its context. Its antigen is as yet unknown. Doses given second, at about 4 or about 12 weeks, were pooled. This record belongs to a study of T cell responses to AZD1222 COVID-19 vaccine. V was clipped by 1 base and J by 6 bases, with 5 bases between them. CDR1 and CDR2 (germline): WSHSY, SAAADI. CDR3 size: 12 residues. Here immunoSEQ multiplex PCR was the method, and the copy in TCRdb shows in-frame clones only, minus some. The sample has 90,000 to 130,000 clones; roughly 92% are singletons. Findings and limits, study-wide: None of the repertoires were sampled until the peak T cell response had passed.

The chain links TRBV10-2 to TRBJ2-3; possibly TRBD2 for D (5 bases). The sample was peripheral blood, taken 28 days after the second AZD1222 dose. The source of this sequence is an adult who received the AZD1222 COVID-19 vaccine. This CDR3 is CASSEWEDTQYF. The CDR3 bases are TGCGCCAGCAGTGAGTGGGAGGATACGCAGTATTTT.